This entry is about one T cell receptor (beta chain). Its target is not known. TCRdb processed the reads anew with MiXCR; each CDR3 protein has one entry. The profile covers roughly 500,000 distinct CDR3 sequences, with about 10% appearing a single time and roughly a tenth taken by the ten largest. The CDR3 runs to 10 residues. Germline loops: CDR1 SQVTM, CDR2 ANQGSEA. Trimming removed 4 bases at V and 6 bases at J, with 7 bases between. These data belong to a study of T cell repertoires in cytomegalovirus infection. Study findings and constraints: The study found HLA-C-restricted CMV-specific TCR beta clonotypes dominating the ex vivo response.

The rearrangement joins TRBV29-1 to TRBJ2-7; D is ambiguous. The clonotype was recovered from a human donor in good health (CMV status not recorded). Some clones in this sample may be carry-over from other donors' samples. What was sequenced was PBMCs. CDR3 in amino acids: CSVGGTEQYF. As DNA, the CDR3 is TGCAGCGTTGGAGGTACCGAGCAGTACTTC.